This passage covers 9 T cell receptor beta chains from one sample sequenced in a study of cytomegalovirus exposure and HLA in healthy donors. Sequencing was performed with immunoSEQ multiplex PCR; in TCRdb, only in-frame clones are kept and a portion is missing. The sample shows 180,000 or so clones, around nine tenths of them seen only once. The sample taken for sequencing was PBMCs. Source of these receptors: a man aged 25 to 40 in good health and CMV-seropositive.

This chain uses TRBV13 with TRBJ2-5; D is unclear. The V end was cut by 4 bases, the J end by 5 bases, with 14 bases between. The germline gives CDR1 PRHDT, CDR2 FYEKMQ (reference sequence). The CDR3 covers 14 residues. The CDR3 nucleotides read TGTGCCAGCAGCTCCCCCTCGGAGCTGGAGACCCAGTACTTC. Protein: CASSSPSELETQYF.

The gene calls are TRBV27 and TRBJ1-2; no clear D. V dropped 7 bases and J dropped 3 bases, with 12 bases sitting between them. Germline V lookup: CDR1 MNHEY, CDR2 SMNVEV (reference sequence). The CDR3 runs 13 residues. CDR3 sequence (DNA): TGTGCCAGCACTCCGGACGGATACTATGGCTACACCTTC. This codes for CASTPDGYYGYTF.

The rearrangement joins TRBV9 to TRBJ2-1, with D possibly matching TRBD2 (5 bases). V was trimmed by 4 bases and J by 10 bases, leaving 12 bases between them. The CDR3 contains 12 residues. In germline, CDR1 is SGDLS, CDR2 YYNGEE. The CDR3 here is CASSRGQFEQFF. CDR3 DNA: TGTGCCAGCAGCCGGGGTCAGTTCGAGCAGTTCTTC. Supplemented by reference TRBV9 and TRBJ2-1, the full variable domain reads DSGVTQTPKHLITATGQRVTLRCSPRSGDLSVYWYQQSLDQGLQFLIQYYNGEERAKGNILERFSAQQFPDLHSELNLSSLELGDSALYFCASSRGQFEQFFGPGTRLTVL.

V and J are TRBV7-2 and TRBJ1-1; D might be TRBD1 (5 bases). V was shortened by 5 bases and J by 1 base, with 8 bases between the two germline ends. The germline gives CDR1 SGHTA, CDR2 FQGNSA. This CDR3 is 13 amino acids long. This chain's CDR3 is CASSRGANTEAFF. The CDR3 coding sequence is TGTGCCAGCAGCAGGGGAGCGAACACTGAAGCTTTCTTT.

This chain joins TRBV5-4 and TRBJ2-5, with 13 nucleotides matching TRBD2. Germline CDR1 SGHNT, CDR2 YYREEE (reference sequence). Trimming took 4 bases from V and 5 from J; bases not matched to a gene: 8. There are 16 residues in the CDR3. The CDR3 DNA follows: TGTGCCAGCAGCCGGAGGACTAGCGGGAGTGCTGAGACCCAGTACTTC. Its translation is CASSRRTSGSAETQYF.

V usage is TRBV27 and J usage is TRBJ1-5, with 9 bases aligning to TRBD1. This CDR3 region has 17 residues. The V and J ends lost 5 bases and 1 base, in that order; junction bases with no gene match: 9. Germline lookup yields CDR1 MNHEY and CDR2 SMNVEV (reference sequence). Here the CDR3 DNA reads TGTGCCAGCAGTCGGAAGATCGGACAGGGGAGCAATCAGCCCCAGCATTTT. Its translation is CASSRKIGQGSNQPQHF.

The chain recombines TRBV4-3 with TRBJ1-4, with D tentatively TRBD1 (5 bases). Germline CDR1 and CDR2: LGHNA and YSLEER. V shed 3 bases and J shed 8 bases, with 13 bases lying between them. This CDR3 comprises 14 residues. CDR3 region: CASSQETAAEKLFF. CDR3 bases: TGCGCCAGCAGCCAGGAGACAGCAGCCGAAAAACTGTTTTTT.

The chain combines TRBV6-5 with TRBJ1-4; 7 nucleotides match TRBD1. Germline loops: CDR1 MNHEY, CDR2 SVGAGI. This CDR3 spans 15 amino acids. V trimming: 3 bases; J trimming: 0 bases; junction bases outside the gene matches: 1. CDR3 region: CASSYGQATNEKLFF. Here the CDR3 DNA reads TGTGCCAGCAGTTATGGACAGGCAACTAATGAAAAACTGTTTTTT.

The gene calls are TRBV5-1 and TRBJ1-4; D not certain. The ends were cut back, 0 bases at V and 8 bases at J, with 8 bases in the middle. This CDR3 spans 13 amino acids. The germline gives CDR1 SGHRS, CDR2 YFSETQ. This CDR3 is CASSLALEEKLFF. The CDR3, as DNA: TGCGCCAGCAGCTTGGCCCTAGAGGAAAAACTGTTTTTT.